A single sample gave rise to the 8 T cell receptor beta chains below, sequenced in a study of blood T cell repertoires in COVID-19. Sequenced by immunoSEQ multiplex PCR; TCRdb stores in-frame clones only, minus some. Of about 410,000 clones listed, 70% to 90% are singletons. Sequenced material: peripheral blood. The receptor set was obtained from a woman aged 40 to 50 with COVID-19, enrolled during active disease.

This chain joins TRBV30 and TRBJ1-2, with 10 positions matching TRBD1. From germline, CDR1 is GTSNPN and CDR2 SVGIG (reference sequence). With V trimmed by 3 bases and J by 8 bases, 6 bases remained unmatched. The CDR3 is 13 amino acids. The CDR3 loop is CAWSDRGRSGYTF. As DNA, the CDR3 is TGTGCCTGGAGCGACAGGGGGCGTTCCGGCTACACCTTC. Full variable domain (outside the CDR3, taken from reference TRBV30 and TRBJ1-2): SQTIHQWPATLVQPVGSPLSLECTVEGTSNPNLYWYRQAAGRGLQLLFYSVGIGQISSEVPQNLSASRPQDRQFILSSKKLLLSDSGFYLCAWSDRGRSGYTFGSGTRLTVV.

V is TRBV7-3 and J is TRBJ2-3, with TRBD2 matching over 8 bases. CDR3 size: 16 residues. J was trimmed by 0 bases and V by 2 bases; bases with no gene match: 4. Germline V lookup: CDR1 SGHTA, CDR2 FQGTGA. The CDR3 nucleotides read TGTGCCAGCAGCTTAGTACTAGCGGCTAGCACAGATACGCAGTATTTT. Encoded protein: CASSLVLAASTDTQYF.

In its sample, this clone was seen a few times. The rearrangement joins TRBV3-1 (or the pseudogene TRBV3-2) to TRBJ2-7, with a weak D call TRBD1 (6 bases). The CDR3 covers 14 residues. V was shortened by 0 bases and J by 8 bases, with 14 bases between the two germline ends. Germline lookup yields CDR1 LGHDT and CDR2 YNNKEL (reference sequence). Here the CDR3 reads CASSQDPTGQKQYF. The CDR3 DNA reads TGTGCCAGCAGCCAAGATCCGACAGGTCAGAAGCAGTACTTC.

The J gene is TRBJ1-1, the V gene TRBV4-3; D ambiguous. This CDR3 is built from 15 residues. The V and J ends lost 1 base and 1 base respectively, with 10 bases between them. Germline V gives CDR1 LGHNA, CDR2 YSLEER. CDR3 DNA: TGCGCCAGCAGCCAAGGGTGGCGACAGAACACTGAAGCTTTCTTT. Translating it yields CASSQGWRQNTEAFF.

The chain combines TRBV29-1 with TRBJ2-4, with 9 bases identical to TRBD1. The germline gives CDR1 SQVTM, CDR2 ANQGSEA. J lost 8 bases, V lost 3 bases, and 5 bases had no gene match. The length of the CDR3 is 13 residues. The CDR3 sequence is CSVDGTGRDIQYF. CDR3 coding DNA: TGCAGCGTTGATGGGACAGGGAGGGACATTCAGTACTTC.

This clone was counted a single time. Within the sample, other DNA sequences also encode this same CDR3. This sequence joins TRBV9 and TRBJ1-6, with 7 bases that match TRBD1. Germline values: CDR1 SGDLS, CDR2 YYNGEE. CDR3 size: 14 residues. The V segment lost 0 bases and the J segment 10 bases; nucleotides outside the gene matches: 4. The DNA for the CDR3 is TGTGCCAGCAGCGTAGGGCAGGGGGACTCACCCCTCCACTTT. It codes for CASSVGQGDSPLHF.

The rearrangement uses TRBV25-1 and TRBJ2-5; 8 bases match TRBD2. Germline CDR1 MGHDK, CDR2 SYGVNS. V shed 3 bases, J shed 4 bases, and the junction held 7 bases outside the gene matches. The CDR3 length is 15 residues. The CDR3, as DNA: TGTGCCAGCAGTGACCCCGGGGGGGCCGGAGAGACCCAGTACTTC. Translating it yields CASSDPGGAGETQYF.

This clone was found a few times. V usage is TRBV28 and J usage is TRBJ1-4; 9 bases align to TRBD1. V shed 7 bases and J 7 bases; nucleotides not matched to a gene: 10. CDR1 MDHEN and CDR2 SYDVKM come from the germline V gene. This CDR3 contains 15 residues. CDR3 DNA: TGTGCCAGCATACCAACAGGGGGCAGAAGTGAAAAACTGTTTTTT. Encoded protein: CASIPTGGRSEKLFF.